The 16 T cell receptor beta chains below were found in one sample sequenced in a study of siplizumab effects on memory and regulatory T cells. Profiled with immunoSEQ multiplex PCR; TCRdb holds only in-frame clones, not every one. The table lists 90,000 to 150,000 clones, about 93% of them singletons, with roughly 0.16% in the top ten. Input material: non-Treg CD4+ T cells sorted from blood. These receptors came from a human donor in good health.

V usage is TRBV5-1 and J usage is TRBJ2-7; 12 bases align to TRBD1. Per the germline V gene, CDR1 is SGHRS and CDR2 is YFSETQ. The CDR3 extends over 14 amino acids. V gave up 4 bases and J gave up 6 bases; unmatched junction bases: 5. The CDR3 here is CASSAGTGGSEQYF. The CDR3 DNA sequence: TGCGCCAGCAGCGCCGGGACAGGGGGCTCCGAGCAGTACTTC.

The V call is TRBV9, the J call TRBJ1-6; D not certain. Between the trimmed V and J ends, which lost 3 bases and 6 bases, there was a span of 10 bases. There are 14 residues in the CDR3. CDR1 and CDR2 from the germline V gene are SGDLS and YYNGEE. DNA of the CDR3: TGTGCCAGCAGCGCCGGACTGATTAATTCACCCCTCCACTTT. Translation gives CASSAGLINSPLHF. Full variable domain (remainder filled in from reference TRBV9 and TRBJ1-6): DSGVTQTPKHLITATGQRVTLRCSPRSGDLSVYWYQQSLDQGLQFLIQYYNGEERAKGNILERFSAQQFPDLHSELNLSSLELGDSALYFCASSAGLINSPLHFGNGTRLTVT.

The V and J genes are TRBV7-3 and TRBJ2-3; 9 nucleotides line up with TRBD1. The CDR3 totals 14 residues. The germline V gene encodes CDR1 SGHTA and CDR2 FQGTGA. The V and J ends lost 2 bases and 7 bases, in that order; junction bases with no gene match: 4. The CDR3 nucleotides read TGTGCCAGCAGCTTAGGACAGGGGATGAATACGCAGTATTTT. Its translation: CASSLGQGMNTQYF.

The V call is TRBV11-2, the J call TRBJ1-1; D not resolved. V was clipped by 1 base and J by 0 bases, with 12 bases between them. From germline, CDR1 is SGHAT and CDR2 FQNNGV. The CDR3 covers 16 residues. The CDR3 coding sequence is TGTGCCAGCAGCTTAGTGTCGCCCTCGATGAACACTGAAGCTTTCTTT. This sequence encodes CASSLVSPSMNTEAFF.

CDR3 DNA sequence: TGTGCCAGCAGTTTAATGATCGGGTACTACCAAGAGACCCAGTACTTC. Translating gives CASSLMIGYYQETQYF. The chain is built from TRBV28 and TRBJ2-5; no clear D gene. Germline V gene lookup returns CDR1 MDHEN and CDR2 SYDVKM. V was shortened by 2 bases and J by 0 bases, with 13 bases between the two germline ends. This CDR3 spans 16 amino acids.

The V call is TRBV25-1, the J call TRBJ1-6; D gene unclear. Per germline, CDR1 MGHDK and CDR2 SYGVNS. Trimming took 4 bases from V and 7 from J, leaving 14 bases between them. This CDR3 is built from 15 residues. DNA for the CDR3: TGTGCCAGCAGTGGGGGATCGGCCGGGAATTCACCCCTCCACTTT. Protein product: CASSGGSAGNSPLHF.

The rearrangement uses TRBV7-2 and TRBJ2-3; a weak D match, TRBD1 (6 bases). This CDR3 has 15 amino acids. Trimming left V 5 bases short and J 5 bases short, with 17 bases between. Germline CDR1 and CDR2: SGHTA and FQGNSA. CDR3: CASSPWAQGGDTQYF. Here the CDR3 DNA reads TGTGCCAGCAGCCCCTGGGCCCAAGGGGGAGATACGCAGTATTTT.

This rearrangement joins TRBV11-2 to TRBJ1-6; 7 bases are a match to TRBD1. This CDR3 region has 16 residues. The germline V gene has CDR1 SGHAT and CDR2 FQNNGV. V lost 5 bases, J lost 4 bases, and 8 bases stayed unmatched. This chain's CDR3 is CASSAAGGGYNSPLHF. The DNA of the CDR3 is TGTGCCAGCAGCGCTGCAGGGGGGGGATATAATTCACCCCTCCACTTT.

The rearrangement links TRBV30 to TRBJ1-5, with no clear D. Germline V gene lookup returns CDR1 GTSNPN and CDR2 SVGIG (reference sequence). The V end was cut by 1 base, the J end by 1 base, with 8 bases between. This CDR3 spans 14 amino acids. CDR3 amino acids: CAWSGAVSNQPQHF. CDR3 DNA: TGTGCCTGGAGTGGCGCTGTGAGCAATCAGCCCCAGCATTTT.

The chain is built from TRBV7-8 and TRBJ2-2; 8 nucleotides agree with TRBD1. This CDR3 comprises 14 residues. V was clipped by 5 bases and J by 9 bases; unmatched bases: 8. The germline gives CDR1 SGHVS, CDR2 FQNEAQ. As DNA, the CDR3 is TGTGCCAGCAGCCAGACAGGGGTTGGCCGGGAGCTGTTTTTT. Protein: CASSQTGVGRELFF. Together with reference TRBV7-8 and TRBJ2-2, the CDR3 gives the full variable domain: GAGVSQSPRYKVAKRGQDVALRCDPISGHVSLFWYQQALGQGPEFLTYFQNEAQLDKSGLPSDRFFAERPEGSVSTLKIQRTQQEDSAVYLCASSQTGVGRELFFGEGSRLTVL.

This clone was seen once. The chain links TRBV5-4 to TRBJ2-5; 7 bases map to TRBD1. V trimming: 4 bases; J trimming: 6 bases; junction bases outside the gene matches: 15. This CDR3 contains 16 residues. The germline V gene has CDR1 SGHNT and CDR2 YYREEE (reference sequence). The chain's CDR3 is CASSQAQGFGEKTQYF. Here the CDR3 DNA reads TGTGCCAGCAGCCAAGCACAGGGGTTCGGGGAAAAGACCCAGTACTTC.

The rearrangement uses TRBV11-2 and TRBJ1-5; D is unclear. Germline CDR1 and CDR2: SGHAT and FQNNGV. V lost 1 base to trimming and J lost 7 bases, with 20 bases between them. The CDR3 has 17 residues. This CDR3 is CASSLVRMSILKQPQHF. The CDR3 DNA follows: TGTGCCAGCAGCTTAGTCCGAATGAGTATCCTTAAGCAGCCCCAGCATTTT.

The rearrangement uses TRBV10-3 and TRBJ2-4; no clear D. Trimming stripped 3 bases from V and 0 bases from J, with 6 bases between. Germline lookup yields CDR1 ENHRY and CDR2 SYGVKD. The length of the CDR3 is 14 residues. In DNA form, the CDR3 reads TGTGCCATCAGTGAAAGTTTAGCCAAAAACATTCAGTACTTC. Translation gives CAISESLAKNIQYF.

The CDR3 nucleotides are TGTGCCAGCAGCTTAGACCAGGGGGGACCCTACGAGCAGTACTTC. This encodes CASSLDQGGPYEQYF. The chain links TRBV7-9 to TRBJ2-7, with a possible D match to TRBD1 (7 bases). Germline-derived CDR1 and CDR2 are SEHNR and FQNEAQ (reference sequence). CDR3 length: 15 amino acids. Trimming pared 1 base from V and 2 bases from J, leaving 12 bases between.

A single count supports this clone. The chain has TRBV6-5 and TRBJ2-5; 7 bases match TRBD2. V dropped 4 bases and J dropped 2; count of bases not matched to a gene: 10. This CDR3 has 16 residues. Germline loops: CDR1 MNHEY, CDR2 SVGAGI. In DNA form, the CDR3 reads TGTGCCAGCAGTTTTACTAGCGCACCCACACAAGAGACCCAGTACTTC. This sequence encodes CASSFTSAPTQETQYF.

The chain carries TRBV28 and TRBJ2-7; possible D gene TRBD1, 8 bases. The germline V gene encodes CDR1 MDHEN and CDR2 SYDVKM. The V end was cut by 5 bases, the J end by 9 bases, with 23 bases between. The length of the CDR3 is 15 residues. The CDR3 DNA follows: TGTGCCAGCAGTCCTACAGGGGGGGGTGAGAGGGCGCAGTACTTC. Protein: CASSPTGGGERAQYF.